The entry below gives a single T cell receptor beta chain sequence along with its context. The antigen it recognizes is unknown. Base-call qualities are not available, and no considerably larger clone is one nucleotide away. This sample stems from a study of PD-1 blockade in classical Hodgkin lymphoma (dated by TCRdb to 2018 to 2020). Study-level background: A peripheral blood immune signature of response to PD-1 blockade in classical Hodgkin lymphoma was defined using TCR beta sequencing and CyTOF.

The intended sense of this specimen's time point label: newly diagnosed, previously untreated cHL patient sample. CD4+ T cells were purified from thawed PBMCs by magnetic negative selection with a Miltenyi CD4+ T cell isolation kit. As a comparison group for the relapsed/refractory trial patients, PBMCs were sequenced from patients with newly diagnosed, previously untreated classical Hodgkin lymphoma. After peripheral blood was drawn into 8 mL Vacutainer Cell Preparation Tubes, PBMCs were isolated by centrifugation and then cryopreserved. Purified CD4+ and CD8+ fractions were prepared only for cases in which an additional PBMC sample was available. Magnetically labelled cells were depleted on LS columns in a quadroMACS separator, and the flow-through was collected as the purified fraction. What the authors observed across the whole study: Only a single clinical trial cohort was studied, and what caused the repertoire differences, possibly disease activity or prior therapy, remained undefined. Baseline TCR diversity was reported to be lower in newly diagnosed patients than in healthy donors, and even lower in relapsed/refractory patients.

Genomic DNA was extracted with the Qiagen DNeasy kit from unsorted PBMCs and from negatively selected CD4+ and CD8+ fractions. Amplification of TCR beta CDR3 regions was done by immunoSEQ multiplex PCR with primers that anneal to V and J segments. Amplification bias was minimized using a synthetic immune receptor repertoire, and residual bias was removed computationally after sequencing. In the paper's pipeline: Custom Python scripts were used to quantify repertoire diversity as the Shannon entropy index. Unsorted, CD4+ and CD8+ repertoires were analyzed separately, except in combined analyses where CD4+ and CD8+ sequences were merged in silico. Imported from immuneACCESS, the table was reduced by TCRdb to in-frame sequences with V and J called. These copies leave out some clones; in studies compared against another copy, an unresolved V gene accounts for under half, and the cause of the remainder is not known. V, J and clone size are those of that table, while D and trimming were read from the DNA. The sample yields tens of thousands of clones; 88% were counted once. The top ten clonotypes cover 1% to 1.5% of the sample.

The germline V gene (reference sequence) supplies CDR1 MNHEY and CDR2 SMNVEV. Trimmed from V: 7 bases; trimmed from J: 6 bases; junction bases lacking a gene match: 11. Its CDR3 holds 16 amino acids, cysteine through phenylalanine. Only CDR3 DNA remains: 48 bases, in frame from the first base. This TCR was sampled from a human donor with classical Hodgkin lymphoma. Recombination linked TRBV27 to TRBJ2-2; 10 nucleotides in the junction match TRBD1. The sequencing input was CD4+ T cells from blood. The CDR3 reads as follows: CASTRRGGTGAGELFF. The DNA sequence is TGTGCCAGCACCCGCCGGGGCGGGACAGGGGCCGGGGAGCTGTTTTTT.